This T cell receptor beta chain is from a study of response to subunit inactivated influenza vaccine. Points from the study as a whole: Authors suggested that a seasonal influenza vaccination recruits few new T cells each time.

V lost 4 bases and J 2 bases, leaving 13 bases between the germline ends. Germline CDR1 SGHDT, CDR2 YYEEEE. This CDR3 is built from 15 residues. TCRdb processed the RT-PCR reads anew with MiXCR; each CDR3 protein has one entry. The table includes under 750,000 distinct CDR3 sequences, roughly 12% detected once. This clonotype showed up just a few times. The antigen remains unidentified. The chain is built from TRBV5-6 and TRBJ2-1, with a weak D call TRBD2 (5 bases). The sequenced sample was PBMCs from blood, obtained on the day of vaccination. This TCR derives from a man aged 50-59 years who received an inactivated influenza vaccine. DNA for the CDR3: TGTGCCAGCAGCAGCGGACCGAGCACCTACAATGAGCAGTTCTTC. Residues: CASSSGPSTYNEQFF. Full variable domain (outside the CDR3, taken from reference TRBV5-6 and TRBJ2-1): DAGVTQSPTHLIKTRGQQVTLRCSPKSGHDTVSWYQQALGQGPQFIFQYYEEEERQRGNFPDRFSGHQFPNYSSELNVNALLLGDSALYLCASSSGPSTYNEQFFGPGTRLTVL.